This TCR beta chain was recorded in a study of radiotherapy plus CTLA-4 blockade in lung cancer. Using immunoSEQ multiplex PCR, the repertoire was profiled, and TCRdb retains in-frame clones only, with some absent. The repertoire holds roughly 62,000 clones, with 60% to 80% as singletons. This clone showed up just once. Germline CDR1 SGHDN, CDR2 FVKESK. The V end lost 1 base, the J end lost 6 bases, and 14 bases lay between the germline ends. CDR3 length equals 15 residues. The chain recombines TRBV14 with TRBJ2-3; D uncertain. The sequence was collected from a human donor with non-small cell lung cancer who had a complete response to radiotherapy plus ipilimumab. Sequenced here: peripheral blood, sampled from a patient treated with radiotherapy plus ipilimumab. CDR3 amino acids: CASSQGRWRADTQYF. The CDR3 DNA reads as TGTGCCAGCAGCCAAGGACGGTGGCGTGCCGATACGCAGTATTTT.